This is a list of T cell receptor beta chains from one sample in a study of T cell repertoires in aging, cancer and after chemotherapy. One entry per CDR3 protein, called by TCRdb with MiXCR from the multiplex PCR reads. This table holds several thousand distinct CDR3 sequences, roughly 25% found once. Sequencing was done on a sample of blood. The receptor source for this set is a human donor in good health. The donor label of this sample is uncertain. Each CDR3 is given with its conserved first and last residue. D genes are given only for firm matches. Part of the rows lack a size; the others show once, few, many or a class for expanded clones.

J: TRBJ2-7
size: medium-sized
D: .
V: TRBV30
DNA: TGTGCCTGGAGTTCTCGTTGGGGCTACGAGCAGTACTTC
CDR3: CAWSSRWGYEQYF

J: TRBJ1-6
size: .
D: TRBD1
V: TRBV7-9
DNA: TGTGCCAGCAGCCCAGGGACAGCCAGTAATTCACCCCTCCACTTT
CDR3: CASSPGTASNSPLHF

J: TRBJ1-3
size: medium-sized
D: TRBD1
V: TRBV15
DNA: TGTGCCACCAGCAGAGCAGGGGGAGCTGGAAACACCATATATTTT
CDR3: CATSRAGGAGNTIYF

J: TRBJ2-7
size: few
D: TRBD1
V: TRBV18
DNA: TGTGCCAGCTCACCGACAGGGGGCGTTACTAACGAGCAGTACTTC
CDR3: CASSPTGGVTNEQYF

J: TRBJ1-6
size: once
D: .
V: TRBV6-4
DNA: TGTGCCAGCAGCGATAAAAGTACAGGGTTTTCACCCCTCCACTTT
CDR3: CASSDKSTGFSPLHF

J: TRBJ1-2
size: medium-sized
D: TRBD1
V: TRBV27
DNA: TGTGCCAGCAGTTACGACAGGGGGAACTATGGCTACACCTTC
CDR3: CASSYDRGNYGYTF

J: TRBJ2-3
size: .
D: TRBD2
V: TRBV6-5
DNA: TGTGCCAGCAGTGCCGGTAGCGGGAGTACAGATACGCAGTATTTT
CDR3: CASSAGSGSTDTQYF

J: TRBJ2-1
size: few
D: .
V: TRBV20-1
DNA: TGCAGTGCTAGAGCCCAGGGTGGGAATTACAATGAGCAGTTCTTC
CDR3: CSARAQGGNYNEQFF

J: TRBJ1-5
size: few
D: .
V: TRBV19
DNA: TGTGCCAGTTCAGTTGACGGGGGTCGCAATCAGCCCCAGCATTTT
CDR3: CASSVDGGRNQPQHF

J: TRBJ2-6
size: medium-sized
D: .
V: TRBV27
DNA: TGTGCCAGCAGCATCTCTGGGGCCAACGTCCTGACTTTC
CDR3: CASSISGANVLTF

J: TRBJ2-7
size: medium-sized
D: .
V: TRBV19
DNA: TGTGCCAGTAGTATAGATCCGACGGTCTCCGAGCAGTACTTC
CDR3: CASSIDPTVSEQYF

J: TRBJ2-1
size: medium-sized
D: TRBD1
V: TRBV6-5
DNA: TGTGCCAGCAGACCCGTGGGGGGACAGGGGCTCAATGAGCAGTTCTTC
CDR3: CASRPVGGQGLNEQFF